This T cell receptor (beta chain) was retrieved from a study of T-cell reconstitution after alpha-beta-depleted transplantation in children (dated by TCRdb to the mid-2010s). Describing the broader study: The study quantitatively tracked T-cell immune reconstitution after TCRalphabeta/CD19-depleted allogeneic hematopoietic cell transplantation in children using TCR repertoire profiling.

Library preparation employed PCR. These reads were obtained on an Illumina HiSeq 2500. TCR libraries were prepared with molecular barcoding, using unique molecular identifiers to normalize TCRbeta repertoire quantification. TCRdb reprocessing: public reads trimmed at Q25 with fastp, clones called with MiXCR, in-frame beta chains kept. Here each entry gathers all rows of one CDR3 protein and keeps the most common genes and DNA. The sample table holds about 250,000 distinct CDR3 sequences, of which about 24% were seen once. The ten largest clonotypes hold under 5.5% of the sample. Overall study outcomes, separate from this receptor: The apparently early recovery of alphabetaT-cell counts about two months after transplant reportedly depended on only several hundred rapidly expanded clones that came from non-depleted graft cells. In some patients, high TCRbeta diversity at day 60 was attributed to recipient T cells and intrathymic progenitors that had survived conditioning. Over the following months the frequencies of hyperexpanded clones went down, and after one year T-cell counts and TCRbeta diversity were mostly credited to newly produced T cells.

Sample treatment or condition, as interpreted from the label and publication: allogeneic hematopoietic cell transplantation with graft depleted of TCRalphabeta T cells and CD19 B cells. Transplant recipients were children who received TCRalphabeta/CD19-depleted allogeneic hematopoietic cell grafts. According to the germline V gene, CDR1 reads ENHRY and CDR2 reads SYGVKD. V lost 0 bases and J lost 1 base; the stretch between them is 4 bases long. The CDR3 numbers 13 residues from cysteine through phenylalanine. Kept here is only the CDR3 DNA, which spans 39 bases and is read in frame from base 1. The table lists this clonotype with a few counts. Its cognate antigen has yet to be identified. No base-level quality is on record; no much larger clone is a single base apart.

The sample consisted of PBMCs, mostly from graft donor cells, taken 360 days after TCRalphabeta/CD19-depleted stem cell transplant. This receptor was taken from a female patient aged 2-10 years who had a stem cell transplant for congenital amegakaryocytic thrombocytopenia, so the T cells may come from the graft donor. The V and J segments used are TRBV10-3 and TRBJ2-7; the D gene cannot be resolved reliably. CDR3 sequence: CAISESISYEQYF. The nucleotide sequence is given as TGTGCCATCAGTGAGTCGATATCCTACGAGCAGTACTTC.